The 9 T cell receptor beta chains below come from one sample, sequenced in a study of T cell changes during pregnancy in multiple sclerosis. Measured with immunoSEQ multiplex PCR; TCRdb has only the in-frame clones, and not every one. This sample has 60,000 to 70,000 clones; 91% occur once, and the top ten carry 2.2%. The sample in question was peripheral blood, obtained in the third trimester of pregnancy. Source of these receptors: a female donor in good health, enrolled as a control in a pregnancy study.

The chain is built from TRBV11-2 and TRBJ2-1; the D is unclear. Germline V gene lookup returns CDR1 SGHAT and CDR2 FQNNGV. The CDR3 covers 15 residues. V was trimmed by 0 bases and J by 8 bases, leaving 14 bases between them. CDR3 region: CASSLDEVLGDEQFF. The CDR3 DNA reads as TGTGCCAGCAGCTTAGATGAGGTGCTAGGCGATGAGCAGTTCTTC. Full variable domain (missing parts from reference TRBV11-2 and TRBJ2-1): EAGVAQSPRYKIIEKRQSVAFWCNPISGHATLYWYQQILGQGPKLLIQFQNNGVVDDSQLPKDRFSAERLKGVDSTLKIQPAKLEDSAVYLCASSLDEVLGDEQFFGPGTRLTVL.

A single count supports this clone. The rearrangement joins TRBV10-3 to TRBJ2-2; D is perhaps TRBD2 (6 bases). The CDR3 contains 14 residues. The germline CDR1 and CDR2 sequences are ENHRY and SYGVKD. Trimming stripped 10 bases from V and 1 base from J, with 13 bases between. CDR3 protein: CATQGLQNTGELFF. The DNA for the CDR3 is TGTGCCACCCAGGGACTTCAGAACACCGGGGAGCTGTTTTTT.

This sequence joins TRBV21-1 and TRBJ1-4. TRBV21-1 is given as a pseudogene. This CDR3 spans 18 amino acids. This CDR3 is CAVERGRPPARRNEKLFF. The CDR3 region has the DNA TGTGCCGTCGAACGGGGAAGGCCTCCAGCCAGGCGGAATGAAAAACTGTTTTTT.

DNA for the CDR3: TGTGCCAGCAGAGGGCGGCAGGGTTATGGCTACACCTTC. This encodes CASRGRQGYGYTF. The chain carries TRBV5-4 and TRBJ1-2, with a weak D call TRBD1 (5 bases). The CDR3 totals 13 residues. CDR1 is SGHNT, CDR2 YYREEE, per germline (reference sequence). Trimming cost V 5 bases and J 5 bases, with 13 bases left between them.

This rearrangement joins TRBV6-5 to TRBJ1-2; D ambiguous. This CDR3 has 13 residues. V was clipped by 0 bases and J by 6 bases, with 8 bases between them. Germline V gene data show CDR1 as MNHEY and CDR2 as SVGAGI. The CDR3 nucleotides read TGTGCCAGCAGTTACTCGGCCCGGGATGGCTACACCTTC. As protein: CASSYSARDGYTF.

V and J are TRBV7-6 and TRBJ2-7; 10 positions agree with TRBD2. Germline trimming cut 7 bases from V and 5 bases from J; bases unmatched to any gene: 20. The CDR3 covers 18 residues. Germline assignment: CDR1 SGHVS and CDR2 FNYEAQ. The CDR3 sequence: CASTEGRFSSGRGDEQYF. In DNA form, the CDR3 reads TGTGCCAGCACCGAAGGCCGCTTTTCTAGCGGGAGAGGCGACGAGCAGTACTTC.

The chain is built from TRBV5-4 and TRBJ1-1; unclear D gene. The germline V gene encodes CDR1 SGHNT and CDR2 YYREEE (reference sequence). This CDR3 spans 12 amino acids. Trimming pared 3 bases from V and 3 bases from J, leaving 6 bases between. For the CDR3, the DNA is TGTGCCAGCAGCTCACAGTACACTGAAGCTTTCTTT. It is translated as CASSSQYTEAFF.

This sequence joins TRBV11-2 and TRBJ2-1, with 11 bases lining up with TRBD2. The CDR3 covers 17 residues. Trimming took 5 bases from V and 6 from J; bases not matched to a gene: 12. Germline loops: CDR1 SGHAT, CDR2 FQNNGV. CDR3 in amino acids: CASSPRGGLAGTNEQFF. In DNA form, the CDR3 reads TGTGCCAGCAGCCCCCGTGGAGGACTAGCGGGTACCAATGAGCAGTTCTTC. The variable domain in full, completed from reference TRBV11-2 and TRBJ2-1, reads EAGVAQSPRYKIIEKRQSVAFWCNPISGHATLYWYQQILGQGPKLLIQFQNNGVVDDSQLPKDRFSAERLKGVDSTLKIQPAKLEDSAVYLCASSPRGGLAGTNEQFFGPGTRLTVL.

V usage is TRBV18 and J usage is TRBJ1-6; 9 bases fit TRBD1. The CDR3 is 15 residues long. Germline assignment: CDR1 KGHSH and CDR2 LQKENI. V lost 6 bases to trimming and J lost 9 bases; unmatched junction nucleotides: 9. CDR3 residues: CASSPNRQGGSPLHF. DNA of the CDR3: TGTGCCAGCTCCCCCAATCGACAGGGGGGTTCACCCCTCCACTTT.